This TCR beta chain originates from a study of blood T cell repertoires in COVID-19. In the original processing: It was from reference gene primer amplification that nucleated cell counts were estimated. This table comes from immunoSEQ multiplex PCR, and its TCRdb copy is limited to in-frame clones, with some not included. Clone size and V and J calls were adopted from that table, with D and trimming inferred from the DNA. The sample shows 150,000 to 200,000 clones, roughly nine tenths of them seen only once. Input material: peripheral blood. This clonotype originated in a man aged 18 to 29 who had recovered from COVID-19.

This CDR3 reads CASSQTSQPYNEQFF. The DNA of the CDR3 is TGTGCCAGCAGCCAGACTAGCCAGCCGTACAATGAGCAGTTCTTC. The gene calls are TRBV7-2 and TRBJ2-1, with 7 bases matching TRBD2. Trimming cost V 5 bases and J 4 bases; bases outside gene matches: 8. Germline values: CDR1 SGHTA, CDR2 FQGNSA. The CDR3 runs 15 residues. The complete variable domain, with remaining parts taken from reference TRBV7-2 and TRBJ2-1, reads GAGVSQSPSNKVTEKGKDVELRCDPISGHTALYWYRQSLGQGLEFLIYFQGNSAPDKSGLPSDRFSAERTGGSVSTLTIQRTQQEDSAVYLCASSQTSQPYNEQFFGPGTRLTVL.